This T cell receptor (beta chain) is drawn from a study of blood T cell repertoires in COVID-19. Trimming stripped 5 bases from V and 4 bases from J, with 17 bases between. CDR1 is MNHEY, CDR2 SVGEGT, per germline. The CDR3 is 15 amino acids. Donors in Cohort 3 who had recovered were those with two negative PCRs, healthcare professional clearance, or resolution of their symptoms. TCRdb's copy holds only in-frame clones and misses some; the assay was immunoSEQ multiplex PCR. The sample includes around 250,000 clones, about 82% of them seen just once. Sample: PBMCs or T cells enriched from blood (not recorded which). This chain joins TRBV6-2 or TRBV6-3 and TRBJ1-2; a weak D match, TRBD1 (6 bases). The source of this sequence is a woman in her forties or fifties who had recovered from COVID-19. In nucleotides, the CDR3 is TGTGCCAGCAGTCGCCACCGGACAGAAAGCTATGGCTACACCTTC. This translates into CASSRHRTESYGYTF.